This TCR beta chain was identified in a study of shared clonotypes between healthy human individuals. Clones were read by immunoSEQ multiplex PCR, and TCRdb kept only the in-frame ones, dropping some. The sample carries more than 900,000 clones, about four fifths recorded once. The sample consisted of memory CD4+ T cells from PBMCs. Described subset: CD45RA-negative fraction. The clonotype originates from a man aged 18-30 years in good health. Some clones in this sample may be carry-over from other donors' samples.

CDR3 loop: CASSKDGDGLYEQYF. CDR3 nucleotides: TGTGCCAGCAGCAAGGACGGGGACGGCCTCTACGAGCAGTACTTC. V is TRBV21-1 and J is TRBJ2-7. TRBV21-1 corresponds to a pseudogene. The CDR3 contains 15 residues.